The clone carrying this T cell receptor beta chain was counted only a few times. Antigen unknown. This entry is derived from a study of T cell responses to AZD1222 COVID-19 vaccine. Study observations and caveats: The study identified only six AZD1222 recipients as seropositive at baseline.

The table came from immunoSEQ multiplex PCR; TCRdb's copy has only in-frame clones and leaves some out. The repertoire holds 90,000 to 140,000 clones, with 82% as singletons. Germline CDR1 is SGHTA and CDR2 is FQGNSA. Trimming cost V 1 base and J 4 bases; bases outside gene matches: 6. The CDR3 is 16 amino acids. This sample comprised peripheral blood, obtained on day 0 of AZD1222 vaccination. This clonotype was obtained from an adult in good health. This chain uses TRBV7-2 with TRBJ2-1; 8 bases align to TRBD2. CDR3 amino acids: CASSLGGSGAYNEQFF. Here the CDR3 DNA reads TGTGCCAGCAGCTTAGGGGGTAGCGGGGCTTACAATGAGCAGTTCTTC.